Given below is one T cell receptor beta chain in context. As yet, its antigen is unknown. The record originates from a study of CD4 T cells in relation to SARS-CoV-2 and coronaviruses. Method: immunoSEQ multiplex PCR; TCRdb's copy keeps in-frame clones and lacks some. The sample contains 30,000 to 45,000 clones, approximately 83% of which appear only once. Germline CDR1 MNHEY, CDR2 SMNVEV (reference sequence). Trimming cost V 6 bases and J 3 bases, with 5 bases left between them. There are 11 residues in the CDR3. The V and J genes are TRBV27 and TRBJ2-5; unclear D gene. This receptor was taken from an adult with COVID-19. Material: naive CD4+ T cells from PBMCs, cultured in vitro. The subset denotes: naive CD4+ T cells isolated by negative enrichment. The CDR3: CASRGKETQYF. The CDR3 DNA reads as TGTGCCAGCAGGGGCAAAGAGACCCAGTACTTC.